A selection of T cell receptor beta chains follows, all from one sample in a study of STAT5B mutations in CD4+ large granular lymphocyte leukemia. The method was immunoSEQ multiplex PCR; TCRdb's version includes in-frame clones alone and lacks a portion of them. The sample holds 30,000 to 40,000 clones, roughly 85% seen once. Input material: CD4+ T cells from blood buffy coats. The receptor set was obtained from a human donor in good health. The CDR3 runs from the conserved cysteine through the conserved F or W. A D gene is named only where the DNA matches it firmly. Expanded clones are given a class, and other clones once, few, many or no size at all.

TGTGCCACCAGCAGAGAAGGGGCTAGACAAGAGACCCAGTACTTC,CATSREGARQETQYF,-,-,TRBV15,TRBJ2-5
TGTGCCAGCAGTTACGTGGGGGGGCAGCCCCAGCATTTT,CASSYVGGQPQHF,-,-,TRBV6-5,TRBJ1-5
TGTGCCAGCAGTGAAATGGGTAGCGGGGGCCAAGAGACCCAGTACTTC,CASSEMGSGGQETQYF,-,TRBD2,TRBV2,TRBJ2-5
TGTGCCAGCTCACCTAGGACAGAGAGAGACACCATATATTTT,CASSPRTERDTIYF,-,-,TRBV18,TRBJ1-3
TGTGCCAGCAGCCAAAGCTACAGGGGGGACTATGGCTACACCTTC,CASSQSYRGDYGYTF,-,TRBD1,TRBV11-1,TRBJ1-2
TGTGCCAGCAGCGCGCCACTAGCGGGGGACAATACGCAGTATTTT,CASSAPLAGDNTQYF,-,TRBD2,TRBV13,TRBJ2-3
TGTGCCAGCCACGGGACCTCCTACGAGCAGTACTTC,CASHGTSYEQYF,-,-,TRBV2,TRBJ2-7
TGTGCCAGCAGTCTCCTCGGTGAGCAGTTCTTC,CASSLLGEQFF,-,-,TRBV6-6,TRBJ2-1
TGTGCCAGCAGCCCGCTGGGGCTAGCCAAAAACATTCAGTACTTC,CASSPLGLAKNIQYF,-,-,TRBV5-6,TRBJ2-4
TGTGCCAGCAGCGTAGAATTGGGACACCAAGAGACCCAGTACTTC,CASSVELGHQETQYF,-,-,TRBV9,TRBJ2-5
TGTGCCGGAGCAGTAGATGGCTACACCTTC,CAGAVDGYTF,few,-,TRBV2,TRBJ1-2
TGTGCCAGCACCACCGCCTATGGCTACACCTTC,CASTTAYGYTF,-,-,TRBV28,TRBJ1-2
TGTGCCAGCACCGGTCAAAGCGGGAGTCGAGATACGCAGTATTTT,CASTGQSGSRDTQYF,-,TRBD2,TRBV6-1,TRBJ2-3
TGTGCCAGCAACATAGCGGGAGGGAAGAATGAGCAGTTCTTC,CASNIAGGKNEQFF,-,TRBD2,TRBV9,TRBJ2-1
TGCGCCAGCAGCCCGACGGAGGGGGATGAAAAACTGTTTTTT,CASSPTEGDEKLFF,-,-,TRBV5-1,TRBJ1-4
TGCAGCGCCGAAGGGACCCGTGCCGAGCAGTACTTC,CSAEGTRAEQYF,-,-,TRBV29-1,TRBJ2-7
TGTGCCAGCAGCGCGGGACTAGCGGGAGGTGAGCAGTACTTC,CASSAGLAGGEQYF,few,TRBD2,TRBV7-2,TRBJ2-7
TGTGCCAGCAGACAACTAGATATCGGTTACGAGCAGTACTTC,CASRQLDIGYEQYF,-,-,TRBV6-5,TRBJ2-7
TGTGCCAGCAGTTTATCATCTCACCTCGCAGGGGGGAACACTGAAGCTTTCTTT,CASSLSSHLAGGNTEAFF,-,TRBD1,TRBV28,TRBJ1-1
TGTGCCATCTCTAGGGCGGCCAACACTGAAGCTTTCTTT,CAISRAANTEAFF,few,-,TRBV19,TRBJ1-1
TGTGCCTGGGGACTCTCGGGGGGCTATGGCTACACCTTC,CAWGLSGGYGYTF,-,-,TRBV30,TRBJ1-2
TGTGCCAGCAGTGAAAGGAGGGGAAGGGGCGAGCAGTACTTC,CASSERRGRGEQYF,-,-,TRBV6-1,TRBJ2-7
TGTGCCAGCAGTGTAAACTCTGGAAACACCATATATTTT,CASSVNSGNTIYF,-,-,TRBV6-5,TRBJ1-3
TGTGCCAGCAGCTCAGGGGAGACCCAGTACTTC,CASSSGETQYF,-,-,TRBV13,TRBJ2-5